The 12 T cell receptor beta chains in this list originate from one sample, sequenced in a study of T-cell reconstitution after alpha-beta-depleted transplantation in children. The TCRbeta library was prepared with unique molecular identifiers. MiXCR, run by TCRdb on the PCR reads, gives a single entry per CDR3 protein. The sample has hundreds of thousands of distinct CDR3 sequences, roughly 13% seen once. The sequencing here drew on PBMCs, taken from the stem cell graft. The receptors here all came from a human donor who donated a stem cell graft to a child with Fanconi anemia.

In its sample, this clonotype was seen many times. The CDR3 DNA reads as TGTGCCAGCATTCCTCGTCCGGGACAGGGCTACGAGCAGTACTTC. Protein product: CASIPRPGQGYEQYF. J is TRBJ2-7 and V is TRBV2, with 9 bases fitting TRBD1. J was trimmed by 3 bases and V by 7 bases; bases with no gene match: 10. Per the germline V gene, CDR1 is SNHLY and CDR2 is FYNNEI. This CDR3 is built from 15 residues.

This clonotype was counted a few times. The V and J genes are TRBV12-3 or TRBV12-4 and TRBJ1-1; perhaps TRBD1 as D (5 bases). This CDR3 region has 14 residues. Deletions cut 6 bases from V and 1 base from J, with 12 bases between. The CDR3 DNA reads as TGTGCCAGCAGGGGAGTAGGGGAGAACACTGAAGCTTTCTTT. Residues: CASRGVGENTEAFF.

The rearrangement uses TRBV10-3 and TRBJ2-3; 11 bases agree with TRBD1. V was clipped by 10 bases and J by 0 bases; unmatched bases: 6. Per the germline V gene, CDR1 is ENHRY and CDR2 is SYGVKD. This CDR3 is built from 15 residues. The CDR3 loop reads CATRTGGPSTDTQYF. The CDR3, as DNA: TGTGCCACACGGACAGGGGGCCCTAGCACAGATACGCAGTATTTT.

The rearrangement joins TRBV4-3 to TRBJ2-3; D might be TRBD1 (5 bases). This CDR3 has 15 amino acids. Germline CDR1 and CDR2: LGHNA and YSLEER. V dropped 4 bases and J dropped 2 bases, with 13 bases sitting between them. The CDR3 spells CASSRRDSNTDTQYF. The CDR3 DNA reads TGCGCCAGCAGCCGCCGTGACAGCAACACAGATACGCAGTATTTT.

This clonotype was detected only a few times. The chain carries TRBV5-1 and TRBJ2-2; D is uncertain. V was clipped by 1 base and J by 1 base, with 5 bases between them. This CDR3 has 14 amino acids. The germline V gene has CDR1 SGHRS and CDR2 YFSETQ. DNA of the CDR3: TGCGCCAGCAGCTTGATCAGGAACACCGGGGAGCTGTTTTTT. Its protein is CASSLIRNTGELFF.

DNA of the CDR3: TGTGCCAGCAGCTTAGACTTCCGGGGCGACAGTCCCTACGAGCAGTACTTC. Its protein is CASSLDFRGDSPYEQYF. The chain employs TRBV11-1 and TRBJ2-7; the D gene could be TRBD1 or TRBD2 (5 bases each). Germline V gives CDR1 SGHAT, CDR2 FQDESV (reference sequence). This CDR3 contains 17 residues. V shed 1 base and J shed 2 bases, with 18 bases lying between them.

V is TRBV7-2 and J is TRBJ2-5; D possibly matches TRBD1 or TRBD2 (6 bases each). Germline V gene sequence: CDR1 SGHTA, CDR2 FQGNSA. V was trimmed by 1 base and J by 4 bases, leaving 19 bases between them. This CDR3 region has 17 residues. CDR3 sequence (DNA): TGTGCCAGCAGCTTAGGTCCCCGGGGGCTTAGTTCAGAGACCCAGTACTTC. Protein: CASSLGPRGLSSETQYF.

This clonotype was counted many times. The gene calls are TRBV5-1 and TRBJ2-3, with unresolved D. V was clipped by 1 base and J by 0 bases, with 9 bases between them. Per germline, CDR1 SGHRS and CDR2 YFSETQ. The CDR3 is 15 residues long. In DNA, the CDR3 is TGCGCCAGCAGCTTGCAGCGCAGGAGCACAGATACGCAGTATTTT. Its translation: CASSLQRRSTDTQYF.

About this clonotype: As the CDR3 is not closed by the conserved phenylalanine or tryptophan, this likely results from a read error. The chain combines TRBV20-1 with TRBJ1-2; no firm D call. CDR1 is DFQATT, CDR2 SNEGSKA, per germline (reference sequence). The CDR3 loop spans 14 amino acids. Trimming cost V 4 bases and J 0 bases, with 12 bases left between them. DNA for the CDR3: TGCAGTGCTAATCCCCTGATAGCTAACTATGGCTACACCTAC. This gives the protein CSANPLIANYGYTY.

This clonotype was detected ten times or more. This chain uses TRBV3-1 with TRBJ2-1; 8 bases fit TRBD2. The germline gives CDR1 LGHDT, CDR2 YNNKEL (reference sequence). Trimming removed 4 bases from V and 6 bases from J; junction bases left unmatched: 8. The CDR3 is 15 residues long. CDR3 bases: TGTGCCAGCAGCCCGGGACTAGACATTCCCAATGAGCAGTTCTTC. Translating it yields CASSPGLDIPNEQFF.

The chain's CDR3 is CASSIGPSTDTQYF. CDR3 DNA sequence: TGTGCCAGCAGTATTGGACCAAGCACAGATACGCAGTATTTT. The rearrangement joins TRBV12-3 or TRBV12-4 to TRBJ2-3; D gene ambiguous. CDR3 length: 14 residues. Trimming took 5 bases from V and 0 from J, leaving 9 bases between them.

This clonotype was seen many times. The chain joins TRBV27 to TRBJ2-1; a possible D gene is TRBD2 (6 bases). Trimming took 2 bases from V and 3 from J, leaving 8 bases between them. Germline CDR1 and CDR2: MNHEY and SMNVEV (reference sequence). The CDR3 totals 14 residues. This CDR3 is CASSLGGYYNEQFF. DNA of the CDR3: TGTGCCAGCAGTTTAGGGGGGTACTACAATGAGCAGTTCTTC.